These 10 T cell receptor beta chains originate from one sample sequenced in a study of blood T cell repertoires in COVID-19. Method: immunoSEQ multiplex PCR; TCRdb's copy keeps in-frame clones and lacks some. This sample yields about 240,000 clones, of which roughly 90% are seen a single time; 7.2% belongs to the top ten. Sequencing was done on a sample of peripheral blood. These receptors all come from a man in his sixties who had recovered from COVID-19.

The V gene is TRBV6-5, the J gene TRBJ1-2; TRBD1 might be the D (6 bases). This CDR3 has 16 amino acids. In germline, CDR1 is MNHEY, CDR2 SVGAGI. Trimming pared 0 bases from V and 0 bases from J, leaving 11 bases between. This chain's CDR3 is CASSYSNRAANYGYTF. CDR3 sequence (DNA): TGTGCCAGCAGTTACTCGAACAGGGCGGCTAACTATGGCTACACCTTC.

The chain recombines TRBV18 with TRBJ2-7; D remains ambiguous. V lost 6 bases to trimming and J lost 3 bases, with 12 bases between them. The CDR3 has 13 amino acids. Germline V gene sequence: CDR1 KGHSH, CDR2 LQKENI. In DNA, the CDR3 is TGTGCCAGCTCCCCCAATCCGGGCTACGAGCAGTACGTC. Its translation is CASSPNPGYEQYV.

The chain uses TRBV28 and TRBJ1-1; maybe TRBD1 (5 bases). The CDR3 runs 15 residues. Germline assignment: CDR1 MDHEN and CDR2 SYDVKM. V lost 3 bases, J lost 3 bases, and 14 bases lay in between. The CDR3 loop is CASSFRTPRDTEAFF. The CDR3 coding sequence is TGTGCCAGCAGTTTTAGGACACCTCGGGACACTGAAGCTTTCTTT.

CDR3 loop: CASSKVECREGYGYTF. DNA for the CDR3: TGTGCCAGCAGCAAAGTGGAGTGCAGGGAGGGCTATGGCTACACCTTC. The J gene is TRBJ1-2, the V gene TRBV21-1. TRBV21-1 is annotated as a pseudogene. CDR3 length: 16 amino acids.

Concerning this clone itself: Different DNA sequences within this sample yield the same CDR3. This chain connects TRBV15 to TRBJ1-1, with D possibly TRBD1 on 5 matching bases. This CDR3 is 13 amino acids long. The germline V gene encodes CDR1 LNHNV and CDR2 YYDKDF (reference sequence). Trimming took 2 bases from V and 5 from J, leaving 9 bases between them. In DNA, the CDR3 is TGTGCCACCAGCAGAACAGGATATACTGAAGCTTTCTTT. Translating it yields CATSRTGYTEAFF. Filled out from reference TRBV15 and TRBJ1-1, the complete variable domain reads DAMVIQNPRYQVTQFGKPVTLSCSQTLNHNVMYWYQQKSSQAPKLLFHYYDKDFNNEADTPDNFQSRRPNTSFCFLDIRSPGLGDTAMYLCATSRTGYTEAFFGQGTRLTVV.

The J gene is TRBJ1-2, the V gene TRBV6-5, with D perhaps matching TRBD1 (5 bases). Trimming cost V 4 bases and J 6 bases, with 18 bases left between them. The germline CDR1 and CDR2 sequences are MNHEY and SVGAGI. The CDR3 length is 15 residues. CDR3 sequence reads: CASSSGTQFWNGYTF. In DNA form, the CDR3 reads TGTGCCAGCAGTTCCGGGACTCAATTTTGGAATGGCTACACCTTC.

The chain carries TRBV5-1 and TRBJ1-2; a possible D gene is TRBD1 (6 bases). Between the trimmed V and J ends, which lost 4 bases and 3 bases, there was a span of 16 bases. The CDR3 is made up of 15 amino acids. Germline CDR1 is SGHRS and CDR2 is YFSETQ. The CDR3 spells CASSGGLGSDYGYTF. CDR3 nucleotide sequence: TGCGCCAGCAGCGGGGGCTTAGGGTCTGACTATGGCTACACCTTC.

The chain combines TRBV29-1 with TRBJ1-4; no clear D gene. Trimming stripped 0 bases from V and 0 bases from J, with 5 bases between. This CDR3 comprises 14 residues. The germline gives CDR1 SQVTM, CDR2 ANQGSEA. The DNA for the CDR3 is TGCAGCGTTGAAGATCGGGCAACTAATGAAAAACTGTTTTTT. Amino acids: CSVEDRATNEKLFF.

This chain uses TRBV4-2 with TRBJ1-2, with 11 nucleotides matching TRBD1. The CDR3 has 17 amino acids. Germline assignment: CDR1 LGHNA and CDR2 YNFKEQ. V lost 3 bases, J lost 5 bases, and 11 bases stayed unmatched. The CDR3 DNA follows: TGTGCCAGCAGCCAGAGGGACAGGGGGGGAGTGGGGTATGGCTACACCTTC. Residues: CASSQRDRGGVGYGYTF.

The chain is built from TRBV11-2 and TRBJ2-7; 8 positions agree with TRBD2. V trimming: 2 bases; J trimming: 5 bases; junction bases outside the gene matches: 11. This CDR3 spans 16 amino acids. CDR1 is SGHAT, CDR2 FQNNGV, per germline. CDR3 loop: CASSLNFRGGRDEQYF. CDR3 bases: TGTGCCAGCAGCTTAAATTTTCGGGGGGGGCGCGACGAGCAGTACTTC.